This TCR beta chain was obtained from a study of regulatory T cells in long-lasting Graves disease. Documented time point: newly diagnosed GD, antithyroid drugs for less than 3 months. PBMC-extracted RNA yielded the TCR library. Findings and caveats of the study: New patients shared over 900 public clonotypes, and persistent patients shared more, with 2,500 to 3,000.

There are 15 residues in the CDR3. CDR1 and CDR2 (germline): LNHNV, YYDKDF (reference sequence). The V end lost 1 base, the J end lost 2 bases, and 10 bases lay between the germline ends. In this sample, this clonotype turned up many times. Its cognate antigen is unknown. CDR3-region Arm-PCR and iRepertoire HTBI primers produced the TCR beta libraries. TCRdb itself ran the multiplex PCR reads through MiXCR, one entry per CDR3 protein. The data show around 320,000 distinct CDR3 sequences, 16% seen once. The same data also went into a second study, on T cells in Graves' hyperthyroidism and ophthalmopathy.

The V call is TRBV15, the J call TRBJ2-3, with D unclear. The receptor was derived from a man aged 40-49 years with Graves disease. The starting material was peripheral blood mononuclear cells (PBMCs), obtained at new diagnosis, from a patient treated with antithyroid drugs. Written as DNA, the CDR3 is TGTGCCACCAGCAGAGCGGTGGGTCCCACAGATACGCAGTATTTT. It is translated as CATSRAVGPTDTQYF. The full variable domain, in which reference TRBV15 and TRBJ2-3 provide the parts outside the CDR3, is DAMVIQNPRYQVTQFGKPVTLSCSQTLNHNVMYWYQQKSSQAPKLLFHYYDKDFNNEADTPDNFQSRRPNTSFCFLDIRSPGLGDTAMYLCATSRAVGPTDTQYFGPGTRLTVL.